The rows below give T cell receptor beta chains drawn from one sample of a study of human CD8 memory T cell subsets. TCRdb re-called the 5' RACE reads, yielding one record per CDR3 amino acid sequence without DNA. This table lists 15,000 to 20,000 distinct CDR3 sequences. Sequences were obtained from CD8+ T cells from PBMCs. The origin of the receptors is a human donor in good health. CDR3s include the opening cysteine and the closing phenylalanine or tryptophan. Expanded clones are given a class, and other clones once, few, many or no size at all.

>NA|TRBJ2-1|TRBV7-8
CASSPYLDRDEQFF
>NA|TRBJ1-2|TRBV28
CASSFPIGPGMDGYTF
>NA|TRBJ2-1|TRBV7-9
CASSLDNRSPEKDEQFF
>NA|TRBJ1-1|TRBV9
CASSVGQAGTEAFF
>NA|TRBJ2-5|TRBV12-2
CASRTSPRDRGTQYF
>NA|TRBJ2-7|TRBV28
CASSPPRQGIFYEQYF
>NA|TRBJ2-1|TRBV7-8
CASSLGLAGGLNEQFF
>NA|TRBJ2-1|TRBV19
CASSIPYNEQFF
>NA|TRBJ2-7|TRBV11-2
CASSLSYSEQYF
>NA|TRBJ1-1|TRBV12-3/TRBV12-4
CASSLDEASTEAFF
>NA|TRBJ1-3|TRBV13
CASSPQGTALGNTIYF
>NA|TRBJ1-6|TRBV10-3
CAISESDGSYNSPLHF
>NA|TRBJ2-1|TRBV28
CASIPDRFYNEQFF
>NA|TRBJ2-3|TRBV12-3/TRBV12-4
CASSFSDTQYF
>NA|TRBJ2-3|TRBV27
CASSLPGLTDTQYF
>NA|TRBJ1-1|TRBV5-1
CASSLWTGTEAFF
>medium-sized|TRBJ2-5|TRBV29-1
CSVPGLAGETQYF